Following are 6 T cell receptor beta chains from one sample sequenced in a study of cytomegalovirus exposure and HLA in healthy donors. The PCR ran on 60 Vbeta and 13 Jbeta primers. Measured with immunoSEQ multiplex PCR; TCRdb has only the in-frame clones, and not every one. The profile covers roughly 130,000 clones, with roughly 79% appearing a single time and around 1% taken by the ten largest. The material sequenced was PBMCs. The origin of the receptors is a man aged 18 to 29 in good health and CMV-seronegative.

The CDR3 here is CASVGQGWEAFF. DNA of the CDR3: TGTGCCAGCGTGGGCCAGGGTTGGGAAGCTTTCTTT. The chain combines TRBV2 with TRBJ1-1; the D gene is possibly TRBD1 (5 bases). Germline-derived CDR1 and CDR2 are SNHLY and FYNNEI. This CDR3 has 12 amino acids. Trimming cost V 8 bases and J 8 bases, with 15 bases left between them.

V is TRBV4-2 and J is TRBJ2-3; the D is unclear. CDR3 length: 13 residues. CDR1 and CDR2 (germline): LGHNA, YNFKEQ. Trimming pared 0 bases from V and 6 bases from J, leaving 7 bases between. CDR3 DNA: TGTGCCAGCAGCCAAGAGGAGTTTGATACGCAGTATTTT. This translates into CASSQEEFDTQYF.

The chain joins TRBV7-9 to TRBJ1-6; TRBD1 might be the D (6 bases). CDR3 length: 15 residues. Germline loops: CDR1 SEHNR, CDR2 FQNEAQ (reference sequence). Trimming took 1 base from V and 9 from J, leaving 13 bases between them. The CDR3 is CASSLGAGDISPLHF. The CDR3 DNA reads as TGTGCCAGCAGCTTAGGGGCAGGGGATATTTCACCCCTCCACTTT.

This clone was seen only a few times. The chain links TRBV4-3 to TRBJ1-1; D may be TRBD1 (5 bases). The V gene's germline CDR1 is LGHNA and CDR2 YSLEER. V lost 5 bases, J lost 3 bases, and 13 bases lay in between. The CDR3 is made up of 14 amino acids. For the CDR3, the DNA is TGCGCCAGCAGCAGGCAGGGCCTCTACACTGAAGCTTTCTTT. This gives the protein CASSRQGLYTEAFF.

This clone was seen just once. V is TRBV30 and J is TRBJ1-5; D is possibly TRBD1 (5 bases). The germline V gene encodes CDR1 GTSNPN and CDR2 SVGIG (reference sequence). V shed 4 bases and J shed 7 bases, with 14 bases lying between them. This CDR3 spans 13 amino acids. The CDR3 bases are TGTGCCTGGACCGGGAGGGGAGGGCAGCCCCAGCATTTT. Its protein is CAWTGRGGQPQHF.

The chain links TRBV30 to TRBJ1-1, with D perhaps matching TRBD1 (6 bases). The CDR3 loop spans 13 amino acids. V lost 5 bases, J lost 5 bases, and 15 bases lay in between. Germline loops: CDR1 GTSNPN, CDR2 SVGIG (reference sequence). The CDR3 DNA reads as TGTGCCTGGGGTGCAGGGGCGCGAACTGAAGCTTTCTTT. It is translated as CAWGAGARTEAFF. Full variable domain (outside the CDR3, taken from reference TRBV30 and TRBJ1-1): SQTIHQWPATLVQPVGSPLSLECTVEGTSNPNLYWYRQAAGRGLQLLFYSVGIGQISSEVPQNLSASRPQDRQFILSSKKLLLSDSGFYLCAWGAGARTEAFFGQGTRLTVV.